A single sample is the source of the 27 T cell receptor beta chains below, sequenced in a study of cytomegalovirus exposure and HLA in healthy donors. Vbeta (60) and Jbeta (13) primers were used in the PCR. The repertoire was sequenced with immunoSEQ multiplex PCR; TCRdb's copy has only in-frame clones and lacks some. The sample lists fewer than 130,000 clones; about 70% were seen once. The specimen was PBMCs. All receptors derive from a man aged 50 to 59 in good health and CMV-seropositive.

The CDR3 protein is CASSPGGMRNSPLHF. The CDR3 DNA is TGTGCCAGCAGCCCCGGGGGGATGAGAAATTCACCCCTCCACTTT. V and J are TRBV13 and TRBJ1-6, with D perhaps TRBD1 (5 bases). This CDR3 comprises 15 residues. Trimming pared 5 bases from V and 7 bases from J, leaving 15 bases between. The germline V gene has CDR1 PRHDT and CDR2 FYEKMQ (reference sequence). The complete variable domain, with remaining parts taken from reference TRBV13 and TRBJ1-6, reads AAGVIQSPRHLIKEKRETATLKCYPIPRHDTVYWYQQGPGQDPQFLISFYEKMQSDKGSIPDRFSAQQFSDYHSELNMSSLELGDSALYFCASSPGGMRNSPLHFGNGTRLTVT.

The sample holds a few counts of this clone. DNA of the CDR3: TGTGCCAGCCATTCGGGACAGGGTCAGCCCCAGCATTTT. Its protein is CASHSGQGQPQHF. V gene TRBV2 combines with J gene TRBJ1-5; 9 bases fit TRBD1. The CDR3 contains 13 residues. The V gene's germline CDR1 is SNHLY and CDR2 FYNNEI. Germline trimming cut 8 bases from V and 6 bases from J; bases unmatched to any gene: 5.

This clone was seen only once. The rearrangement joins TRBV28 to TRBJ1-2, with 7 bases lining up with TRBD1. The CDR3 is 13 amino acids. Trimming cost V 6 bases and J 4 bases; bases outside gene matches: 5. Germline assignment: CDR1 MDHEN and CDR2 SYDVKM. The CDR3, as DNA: TGTGCCAGCAGAACCGGGACAGTCTATGGCTACACCTTC. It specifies CASRTGTVYGYTF.

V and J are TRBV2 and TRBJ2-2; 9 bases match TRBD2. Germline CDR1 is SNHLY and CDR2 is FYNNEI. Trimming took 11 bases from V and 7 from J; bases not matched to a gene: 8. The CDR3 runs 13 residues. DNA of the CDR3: TGTGCCGGGGTGGAGCGGGAGGTCGGGGAGCTGTTTTTT. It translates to CAGVEREVGELFF. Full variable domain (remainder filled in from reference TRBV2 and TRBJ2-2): EPEVTQTPSHQVTQMGQEVILRCVPISNHLYFYWYRQILGQKVEFLVSFYNNEISEKSEIFDDQFSVERPDGSNFTLKIRSTKLEDSAMYFCAGVEREVGELFFGEGSRLTVL.

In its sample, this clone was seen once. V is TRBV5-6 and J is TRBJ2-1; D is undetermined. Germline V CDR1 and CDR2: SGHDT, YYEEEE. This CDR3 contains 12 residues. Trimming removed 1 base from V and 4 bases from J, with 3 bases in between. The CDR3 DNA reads TGTGCCAGCAGCTTGCAGTACAATGAGCAGTTCTTC. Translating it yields CASSLQYNEQFF.

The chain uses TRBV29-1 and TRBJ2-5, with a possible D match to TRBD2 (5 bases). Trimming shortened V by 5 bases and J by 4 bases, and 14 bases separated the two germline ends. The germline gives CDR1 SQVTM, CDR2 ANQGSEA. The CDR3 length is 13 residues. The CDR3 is CSVSEGMGETQYF. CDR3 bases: TGCAGCGTTTCAGAGGGAATGGGAGAGACCCAGTACTTC. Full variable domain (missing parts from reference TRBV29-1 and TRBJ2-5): SAVISQKPSRDICQRGTSLTIQCQVDSQVTMMFWYRQQPGQSLTLIATANQGSEATYESGFVIDKFPISRPNLTFSTLTVSNMSPEDSSIYLCSVSEGMGETQYFGPGTRLLVL.

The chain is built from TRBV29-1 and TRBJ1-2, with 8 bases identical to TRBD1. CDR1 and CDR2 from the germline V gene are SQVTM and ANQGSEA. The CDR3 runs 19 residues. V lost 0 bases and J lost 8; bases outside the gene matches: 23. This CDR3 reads CSVEDLYVQGAPILSGYTF. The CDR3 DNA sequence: TGCAGCGTTGAAGATCTTTACGTGCAGGGGGCGCCCATATTGAGCGGCTACACCTTC.

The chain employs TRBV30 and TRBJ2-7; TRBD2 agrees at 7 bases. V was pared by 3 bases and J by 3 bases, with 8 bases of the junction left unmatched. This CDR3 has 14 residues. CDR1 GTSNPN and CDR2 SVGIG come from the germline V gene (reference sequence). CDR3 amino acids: CAWSAGVQGYEQYF. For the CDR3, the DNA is TGTGCCTGGAGCGCGGGGGTCCAGGGCTACGAGCAGTACTTC.

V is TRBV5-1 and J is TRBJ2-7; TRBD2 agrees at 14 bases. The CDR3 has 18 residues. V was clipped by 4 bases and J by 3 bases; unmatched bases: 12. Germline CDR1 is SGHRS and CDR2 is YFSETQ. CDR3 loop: CASSLGLAGGQIIYEQYF. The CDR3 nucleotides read TGCGCCAGCAGCCTAGGACTAGCGGGAGGACAAATTATCTACGAGCAGTACTTC. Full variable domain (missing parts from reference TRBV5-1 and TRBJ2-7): KAGVTQTPRYLIKTRGQQVTLSCSPISGHRSVSWYQQTPGQGLQFLFEYFSETQRNKGNFPGRFSGRQFSNSRSEMNVSTLELGDSALYLCASSLGLAGGQIIYEQYFGPGTRLTVT.

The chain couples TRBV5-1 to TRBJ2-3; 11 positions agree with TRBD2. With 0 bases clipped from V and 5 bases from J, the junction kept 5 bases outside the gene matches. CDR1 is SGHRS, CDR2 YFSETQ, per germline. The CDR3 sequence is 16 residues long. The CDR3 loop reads CASSLGASGRLDTQYF. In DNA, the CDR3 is TGCGCCAGCAGCTTGGGGGCTAGCGGGAGGTTAGATACGCAGTATTTT. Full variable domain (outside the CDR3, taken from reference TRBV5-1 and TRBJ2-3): KAGVTQTPRYLIKTRGQQVTLSCSPISGHRSVSWYQQTPGQGLQFLFEYFSETQRNKGNFPGRFSGRQFSNSRSEMNVSTLELGDSALYLCASSLGASGRLDTQYFGPGTRLTVL.

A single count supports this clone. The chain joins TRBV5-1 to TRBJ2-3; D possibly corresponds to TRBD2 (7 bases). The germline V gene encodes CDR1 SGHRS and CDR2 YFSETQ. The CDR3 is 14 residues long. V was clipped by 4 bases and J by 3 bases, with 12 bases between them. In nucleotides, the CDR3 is TGCGCCAGCAGCCGGGCGGGGGCGACAGATACGCAGTATTTT. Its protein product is CASSRAGATDTQYF.

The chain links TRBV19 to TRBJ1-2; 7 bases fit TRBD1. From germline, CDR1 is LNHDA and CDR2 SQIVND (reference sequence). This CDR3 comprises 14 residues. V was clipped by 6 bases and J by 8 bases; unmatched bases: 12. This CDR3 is CASRQQGPAGGYTF. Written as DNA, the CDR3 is TGTGCCAGTAGACAACAGGGGCCCGCAGGGGGCTACACCTTC. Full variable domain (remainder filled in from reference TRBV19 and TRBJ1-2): DGGITQSPKYLFRKEGQNVTLSCEQNLNHDAMYWYRQDPGQGLRLIYYSQIVNDFQKGDIAEGYSVSREKKESFPLTVTSAQKNPTAFYLCASRQQGPAGGYTFGSGTRLTVV.

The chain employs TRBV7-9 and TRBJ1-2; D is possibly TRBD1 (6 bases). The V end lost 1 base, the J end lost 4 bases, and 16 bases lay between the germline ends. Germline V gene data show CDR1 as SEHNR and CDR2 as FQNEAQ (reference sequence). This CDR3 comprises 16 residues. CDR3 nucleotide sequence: TGTGCCAGCAGCTTAGAAGGTACAGGGTTTACCTATGGCTACACCTTC. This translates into CASSLEGTGFTYGYTF.

CDR3 bases: TGTGCCAGCAGCTCGGTTAATCAGCCCCAGCATTTT. Translating it yields CASSSVNQPQHF. The gene calls are TRBV7-8 and TRBJ1-5, with D unclear. V was clipped by 4 bases and J by 4 bases, with 5 bases between them. The CDR3 is 12 residues long. Germline V lookup: CDR1 SGHVS, CDR2 FQNEAQ.

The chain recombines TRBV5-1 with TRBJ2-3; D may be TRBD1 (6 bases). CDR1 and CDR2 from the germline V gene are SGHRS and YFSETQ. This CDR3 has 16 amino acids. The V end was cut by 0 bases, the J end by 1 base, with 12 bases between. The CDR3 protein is CASSLATGFRTDTQYF. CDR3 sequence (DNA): TGCGCCAGCAGCTTGGCTACAGGGTTCCGCACAGATACGCAGTATTTT.

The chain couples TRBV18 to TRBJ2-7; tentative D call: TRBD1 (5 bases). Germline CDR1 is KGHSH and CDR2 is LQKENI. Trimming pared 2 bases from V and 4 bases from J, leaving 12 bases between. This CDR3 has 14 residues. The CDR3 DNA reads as TGTGCCAGCTCACCATCACAGGAAGGATACGAGCAGTACTTC. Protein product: CASSPSQEGYEQYF.

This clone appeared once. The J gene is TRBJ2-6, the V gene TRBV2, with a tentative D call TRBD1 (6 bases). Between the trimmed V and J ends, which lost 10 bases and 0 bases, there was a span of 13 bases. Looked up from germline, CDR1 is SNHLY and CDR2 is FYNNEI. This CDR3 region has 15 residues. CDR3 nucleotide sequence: TGTGCCACTTCTGGCAGGGGCTCTGGGGCCAACGTCCTGACTTTC. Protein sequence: CATSGRGSGANVLTF.

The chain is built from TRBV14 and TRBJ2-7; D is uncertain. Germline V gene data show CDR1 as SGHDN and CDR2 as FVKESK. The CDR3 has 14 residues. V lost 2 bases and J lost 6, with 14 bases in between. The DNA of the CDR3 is TGTGCCAGCAGCCAATCCACAAATTCCCCCGAGCAGTACTTC. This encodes CASSQSTNSPEQYF.

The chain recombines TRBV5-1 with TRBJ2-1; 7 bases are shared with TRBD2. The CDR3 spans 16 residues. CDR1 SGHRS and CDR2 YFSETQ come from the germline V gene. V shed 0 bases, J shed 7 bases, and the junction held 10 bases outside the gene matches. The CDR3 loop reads CASSLEVLLATNEQFF. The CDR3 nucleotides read TGCGCCAGCAGCTTGGAAGTTTTACTAGCGACGAATGAGCAGTTCTTC.

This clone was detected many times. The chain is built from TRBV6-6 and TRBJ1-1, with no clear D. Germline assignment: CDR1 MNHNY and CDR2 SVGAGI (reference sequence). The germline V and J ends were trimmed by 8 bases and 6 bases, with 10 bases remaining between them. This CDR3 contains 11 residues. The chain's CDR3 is CASWWAAEAFF. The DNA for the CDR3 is TGTGCCAGCTGGTGGGCCGCTGAAGCTTTCTTT.

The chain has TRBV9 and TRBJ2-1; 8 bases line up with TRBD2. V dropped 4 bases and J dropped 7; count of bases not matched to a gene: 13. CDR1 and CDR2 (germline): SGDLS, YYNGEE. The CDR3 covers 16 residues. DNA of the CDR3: TGTGCCAGCAGCCCGGAACCGGGGGGGGGCCCTAATGAGCAGTTCTTC. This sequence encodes CASSPEPGGGPNEQFF.

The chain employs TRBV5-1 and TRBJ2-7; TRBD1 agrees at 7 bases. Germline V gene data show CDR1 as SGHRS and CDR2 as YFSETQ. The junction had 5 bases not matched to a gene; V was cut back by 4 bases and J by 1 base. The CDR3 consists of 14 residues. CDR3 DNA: TGCGCCAGCAGCCCACCGGGACAGTCCTACGAGCAGTACTTC. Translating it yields CASSPPGQSYEQYF.

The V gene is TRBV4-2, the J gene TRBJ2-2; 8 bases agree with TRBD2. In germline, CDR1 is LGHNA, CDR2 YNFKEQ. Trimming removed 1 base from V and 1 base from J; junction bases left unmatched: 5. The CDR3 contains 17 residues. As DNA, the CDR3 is TGTGCCAGCAGCCAAGTGGGTAGCGGGAAGAACACCGGGGAGCTGTTTTTT. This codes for CASSQVGSGKNTGELFF.

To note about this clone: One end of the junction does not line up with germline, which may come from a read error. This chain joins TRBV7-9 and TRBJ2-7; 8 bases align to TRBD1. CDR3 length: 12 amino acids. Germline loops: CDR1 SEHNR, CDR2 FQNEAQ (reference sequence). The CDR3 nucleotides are TGTTCCAGCAGTTCCGGACAGGGAGAGCAGTACTTC. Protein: CSSSSGQGEQYF.

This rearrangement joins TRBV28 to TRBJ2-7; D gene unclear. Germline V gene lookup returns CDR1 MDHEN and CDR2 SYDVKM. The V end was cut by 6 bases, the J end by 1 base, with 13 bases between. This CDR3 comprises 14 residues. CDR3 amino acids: CASSRPPFSYEQYF. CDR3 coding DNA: TGTGCCAGCAGCCGTCCCCCTTTTTCCTACGAGCAGTACTTC.

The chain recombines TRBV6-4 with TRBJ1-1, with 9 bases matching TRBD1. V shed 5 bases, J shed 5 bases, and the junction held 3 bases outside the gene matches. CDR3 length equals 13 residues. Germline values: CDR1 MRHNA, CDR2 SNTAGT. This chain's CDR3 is CASSLTGGTEAFF. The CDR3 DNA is TGTGCCAGCAGTCTGACAGGGGGGACTGAAGCTTTCTTT.

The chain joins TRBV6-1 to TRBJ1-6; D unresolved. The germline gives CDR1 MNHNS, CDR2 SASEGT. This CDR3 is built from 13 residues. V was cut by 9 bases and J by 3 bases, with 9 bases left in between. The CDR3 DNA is TGTGCCAGTACGGAGGACTATAATTCACCCCTCCACTTT. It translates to CASTEDYNSPLHF.